Listed below are T cell receptor beta chains from one sample, sequenced in a study of control samples from healthy donors and cancer patients. Assay: immunoSEQ multiplex PCR; the TCRdb copy retains only in-frame clones and omits some. The profile shows fewer than 200,000 clones, approximately 94% of them singletons. Sequencing used PBMCs. These TCRs come from a man aged 60-69 years with colorectal cancer. The CDR3 runs from the conserved cysteine through the conserved F or W. Fields, in order: J gene, clone size, D gene, V gene, CDR3 protein, CDR3 DNA. A D gene is named only where the DNA matches it firmly. Not all rows give a size; the values are once, few, many and, for expanded clones, a class.

TRBJ2-7 | once | TRBD2 | TRBV5-8 | CASSLTGGLNEQYF | TGTGCCAGCAGCTTAACGGGGGGGTTGAACGAGCAGTACTTC
TRBJ2-1 | . | . | TRBV3-1/TRBV3-2 | CASSQDQGGAGARNEQFF | TGTGCCAGCAGCCAAGATCAGGGGGGGGCAGGGGCTAGGAATGAGCAGTTCTTC
TRBJ2-7 | . | TRBD1 | TRBV7-2 | CASSLGQGINEQYF | TGTGCCAGCAGCTTAGGACAGGGGATTAACGAGCAGTACTTC
TRBJ1-1 | . | TRBD1 | TRBV6-6 | CASSYLQGPPGTEAFF | TGTGCCAGCAGTTACTTACAGGGGCCACCGGGCACTGAAGCTTTCTTT
TRBJ2-5 | . | TRBD1 | TRBV18 | CASSPGQGETQYF | TGTGCCAGCTCACCGGGACAGGGAGAGACCCAGTACTTC
TRBJ1-2 | . | TRBD1 | TRBV7-2 | CASSLGTGNGYTF | TGTGCCAGCAGCCTTGGGACAGGGAATGGCTACACCTTC
TRBJ2-7 | . | TRBD1 | TRBV6-5 | CASTPGQGAKSEQYF | TGTGCCAGCACCCCGGGACAGGGGGCGAAGTCCGAGCAGTACTTC
TRBJ1-5 | . | . | TRBV28 | CASSGDISNQPQHF | TGTGCCAGCAGTGGGGACATCAGCAATCAGCCCCAGCATTTT
TRBJ1-1 | . | TRBD1 | TRBV29-1 | CSVKRTGALLTEAFF | TGCAGCGTTAAGCGAACAGGGGCTTTACTCACTGAAGCTTTCTTT
TRBJ1-4 | . | . | TRBV2 | CASSQRQRKGGLFF | TGTGCCAGCAGTCAGAGACAGAGAAAGGGGGGACTGTTTTTT
TRBJ2-7 | . | TRBD1 | TRBV7-2 | CASSHRDRAYEQYF | TGTGCCAGCTCTCACCGGGACAGGGCCTACGAGCAGTACTTC
TRBJ1-4 | . | TRBD1 | TRBV10-3 | CATHDRDSEKLFF | TGTGCCACTCATGACAGGGATAGTGAAAAACTGTTTTTT
TRBJ2-2 | . | TRBD1 | TRBV6-5 | CASSSENRGNTGELFF | TGTGCCAGCAGTTCCGAGAACAGGGGGAACACCGGGGAGCTGTTTTTT
TRBJ1-3 | . | . | TRBV6-5 | CASSNTGGSGNTIYF | TGTGCCAGCAGCAACACGGGGGGCTCTGGAAACACCATATATTTT
TRBJ2-5 | . | TRBD2 | TRBV7-7 | CASSSALAGGPETQYF | TGTGCCAGCAGCTCCGCCCTAGCGGGGGGGCCGGAGACCCAGTACTTC
TRBJ2-6 | . | . | TRBV24-1 | CATSDPSGTAGANVLTF | TGTGCCACCAGTGATCCGTCCGGGACGGCTGGGGCCAACGTCCTGACTTTC
TRBJ2-1 | . | . | TRBV14 | CASSDGTPNVNEQFF | TGTGCCAGCAGCGACGGGACTCCTAACGTCAATGAGCAGTTCTTC
TRBJ1-5 | once | . | TRBV20-1 | CSASSGLGGQPQHF | TGCAGTGCTAGTTCCGGGTTGGGAGGACAGCCCCAGCATTTT
TRBJ1-5 | . | TRBD1 | TRBV7-2 | CASSLQGGNQPQHF | TGTGCCAGCAGCCTACAGGGGGGCAATCAGCCCCAGCATTTT
TRBJ2-3 | . | . | TRBV7-6 | CASSLGGDTDTQYF | TGTGCCAGCAGCTTAGGGGGGGACACAGATACGCAGTATTTT
TRBJ2-5 | . | TRBD1 | TRBV7-9 | CASSRGQAGQETQYF | TGTGCCAGCAGCCGCGGACAGGCAGGTCAAGAGACCCAGTACTTC
TRBJ2-5 | . | . | TRBV24-1 | CATSDVGHQETQYF | TGTGCCACCAGTGATGTGGGGCACCAAGAGACCCAGTACTTC
TRBJ1-5 | . | TRBD1 | TRBV5-1 | CASSIGTENQPQHF | TGCGCCAGCAGCATTGGGACAGAGAATCAGCCCCAGCATTTT
TRBJ2-5 | . | TRBD2 | TRBV3-1/TRBV3-2 | CASRVSGGIQETQYF | TGTGCCAGCAGGGTTAGCGGGGGGATACAAGAGACCCAGTACTTC
TRBJ2-5 | . | . | TRBV19 | CASSIDTSWTEETQYF | TGTGCCAGTAGTATAGATACGAGTTGGACAGAAGAGACCCAGTACTTC